This TCR beta chain was sequenced in a study of OX40 agonist ivuxolimab in advanced cancers. Study overall: Every 2 weeks, patients got intravenous ivuxolimab at one of six dose levels (0.01-10 mg/kg).

Clones were read by immunoSEQ multiplex PCR, and TCRdb kept only the in-frame ones, dropping some. The repertoire holds 50,000 to 55,000 clones, approximately 80% seen once, with 3.5% to 4.5% in the top ten. Study outcomes and limitations: CD8+ T cells (on average) carried more expanded clones than CD4+ T cells.

V lost 3 bases to trimming and J lost 3 bases, with 9 bases between them. The CDR3 is 13 amino acids. In germline, CDR1 is SEHNR, CDR2 FQNEAQ (reference sequence). This clone was counted only a few times. Antigen specificity is unknown. The chain has TRBV7-9 and TRBJ2-7; TRBD2 is a possible D gene (6 bases). This material consisted of CD4+ or CD8+ T cells sorted from blood, taken in a trial of the OX40 agonist ivuxolimab. The sequence came from an adult with an advanced solid tumor such as melanoma, head and neck, liver or kidney cancer. CDR3 bases: TGTGCCAGCAGCTTCGGTAGCGGCTACGAGCAGTACTTC. It codes for CASSFGSGYEQYF. Using reference TRBV7-9 and TRBJ2-7 for the parts outside the CDR3, the full variable domain is DTGVSQNPRHKITKRGQNVTFRCDPISEHNRLYWYRQTLGQGPEFLTYFQNEAQLEKSRLLSDRFSAERPKGSFSTLEIQRTEQGDSAMYLCASSFGSGYEQYFGPGTRLTVT.